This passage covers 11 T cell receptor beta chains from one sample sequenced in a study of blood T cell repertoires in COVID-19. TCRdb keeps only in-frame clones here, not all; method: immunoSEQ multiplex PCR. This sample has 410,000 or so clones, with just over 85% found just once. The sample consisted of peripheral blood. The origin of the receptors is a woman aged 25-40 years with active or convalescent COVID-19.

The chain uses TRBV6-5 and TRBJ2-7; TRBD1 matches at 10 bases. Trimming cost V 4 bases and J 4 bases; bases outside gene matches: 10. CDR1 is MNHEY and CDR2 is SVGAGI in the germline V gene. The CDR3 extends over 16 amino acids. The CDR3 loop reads CASSWTGGLMSYEQYF. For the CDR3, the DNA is TGTGCCAGCAGTTGGACAGGGGGATTGATGTCGTACGAGCAGTACTTC.

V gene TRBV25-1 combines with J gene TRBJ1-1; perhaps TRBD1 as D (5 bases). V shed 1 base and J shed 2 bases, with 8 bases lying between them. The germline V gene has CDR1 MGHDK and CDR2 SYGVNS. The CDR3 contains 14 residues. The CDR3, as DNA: TGTGCCAGCAGTGAATTCAGGGAAAACACTGAAGCTTTCTTT. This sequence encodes CASSEFRENTEAFF.

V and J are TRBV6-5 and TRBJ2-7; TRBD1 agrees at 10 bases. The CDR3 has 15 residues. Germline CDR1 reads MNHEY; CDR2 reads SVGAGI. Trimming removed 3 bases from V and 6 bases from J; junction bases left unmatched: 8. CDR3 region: CASSYNEGDRGEQYF. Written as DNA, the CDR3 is TGTGCCAGCAGTTATAATGAGGGGGACAGGGGCGAGCAGTACTTC.

The CDR3 loop is CASSLNRGMADTQYF. The CDR3 nucleotides read TGTGCCAGCTCACTCAACAGGGGGATGGCAGATACGCAGTATTTT. This rearrangement joins TRBV18 to TRBJ2-3, with 8 positions matching TRBD1. With 4 bases clipped from V and 4 bases from J, the junction kept 7 bases outside the gene matches. Looked up from germline, CDR1 is KGHSH and CDR2 is LQKENI. The CDR3 totals 15 residues.

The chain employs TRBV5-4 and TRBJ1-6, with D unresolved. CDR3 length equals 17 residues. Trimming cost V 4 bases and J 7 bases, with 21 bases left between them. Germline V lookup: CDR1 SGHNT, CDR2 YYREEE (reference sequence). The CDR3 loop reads CASSAGGLPWLNSPLHF. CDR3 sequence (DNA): TGTGCCAGCAGCGCCGGAGGGCTACCCTGGCTAAATTCACCCCTCCACTTT. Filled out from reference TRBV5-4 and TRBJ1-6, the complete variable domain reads ETGVTQSPTHLIKTRGQQVTLRCSSQSGHNTVSWYQQALGQGPQFIFQYYREEENGRGNFPPRFSGLQFPNYSSELNVNALELDDSALYLCASSAGGLPWLNSPLHFGNGTRLTVT.

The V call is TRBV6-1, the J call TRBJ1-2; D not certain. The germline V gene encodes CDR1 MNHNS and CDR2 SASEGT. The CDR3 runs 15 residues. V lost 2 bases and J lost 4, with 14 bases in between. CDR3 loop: CASSEPYSKFYGYTF. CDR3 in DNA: TGTGCCAGCAGTGAACCTTACAGTAAATTCTATGGCTACACCTTC.

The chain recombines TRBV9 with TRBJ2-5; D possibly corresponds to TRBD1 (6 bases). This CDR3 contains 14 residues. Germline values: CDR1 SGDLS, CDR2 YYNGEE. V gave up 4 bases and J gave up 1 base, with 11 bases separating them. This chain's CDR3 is CASSPNRVQETQYF. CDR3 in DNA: TGTGCCAGCAGCCCCAACAGGGTCCAAGAGACCCAGTACTTC.

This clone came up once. The CDR3 region is CASTPVPSDQPQHF. The CDR3 DNA reads as TGTGCCAGTACCCCGGTCCCGTCGGATCAGCCCCAGCATTTT. This chain joins TRBV19 and TRBJ1-5; D call uncertain. This CDR3 region has 14 residues. In germline, CDR1 is LNHDA, CDR2 SQIVND (reference sequence). V was trimmed by 7 bases and J by 5 bases, leaving 15 bases between them.

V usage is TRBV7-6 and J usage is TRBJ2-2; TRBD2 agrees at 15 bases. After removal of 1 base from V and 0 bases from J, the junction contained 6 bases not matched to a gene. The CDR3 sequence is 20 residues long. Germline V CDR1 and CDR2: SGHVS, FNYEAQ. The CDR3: CASSLERGLAGGANTGELFF. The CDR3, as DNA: TGTGCCAGCAGCTTAGAGCGGGGACTAGCGGGGGGAGCGAACACCGGGGAGCTGTTTTTT.

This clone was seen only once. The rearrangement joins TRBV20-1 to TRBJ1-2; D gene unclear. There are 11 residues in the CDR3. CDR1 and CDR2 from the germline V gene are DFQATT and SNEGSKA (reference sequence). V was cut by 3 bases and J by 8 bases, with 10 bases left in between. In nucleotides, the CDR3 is TGCAGTGCTAGTCCTGGCGGCGGCTACACCTTC. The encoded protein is CSASPGGGYTF.

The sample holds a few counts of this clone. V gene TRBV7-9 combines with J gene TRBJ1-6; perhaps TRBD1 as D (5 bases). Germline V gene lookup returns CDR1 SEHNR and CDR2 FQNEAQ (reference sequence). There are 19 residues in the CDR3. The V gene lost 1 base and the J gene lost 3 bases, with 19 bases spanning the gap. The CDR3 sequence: CASSLVEIWRDDYNSPLHF. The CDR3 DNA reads TGTGCCAGCAGCTTAGTTGAGATTTGGAGGGACGACTATAATTCACCCCTCCACTTT.